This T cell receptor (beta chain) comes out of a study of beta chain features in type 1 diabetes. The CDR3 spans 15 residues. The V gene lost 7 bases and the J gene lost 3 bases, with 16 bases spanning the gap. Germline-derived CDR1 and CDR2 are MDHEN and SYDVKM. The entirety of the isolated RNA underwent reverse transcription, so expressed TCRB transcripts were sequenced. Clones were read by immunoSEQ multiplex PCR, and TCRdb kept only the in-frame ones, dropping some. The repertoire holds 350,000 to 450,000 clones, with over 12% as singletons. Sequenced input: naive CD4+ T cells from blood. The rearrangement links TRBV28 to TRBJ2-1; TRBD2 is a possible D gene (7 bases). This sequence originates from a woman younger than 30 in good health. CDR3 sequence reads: CASMAGADFYNEQFF. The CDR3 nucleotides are TGTGCCAGCATGGCGGGGGCGGATTTCTACAATGAGCAGTTCTTC.